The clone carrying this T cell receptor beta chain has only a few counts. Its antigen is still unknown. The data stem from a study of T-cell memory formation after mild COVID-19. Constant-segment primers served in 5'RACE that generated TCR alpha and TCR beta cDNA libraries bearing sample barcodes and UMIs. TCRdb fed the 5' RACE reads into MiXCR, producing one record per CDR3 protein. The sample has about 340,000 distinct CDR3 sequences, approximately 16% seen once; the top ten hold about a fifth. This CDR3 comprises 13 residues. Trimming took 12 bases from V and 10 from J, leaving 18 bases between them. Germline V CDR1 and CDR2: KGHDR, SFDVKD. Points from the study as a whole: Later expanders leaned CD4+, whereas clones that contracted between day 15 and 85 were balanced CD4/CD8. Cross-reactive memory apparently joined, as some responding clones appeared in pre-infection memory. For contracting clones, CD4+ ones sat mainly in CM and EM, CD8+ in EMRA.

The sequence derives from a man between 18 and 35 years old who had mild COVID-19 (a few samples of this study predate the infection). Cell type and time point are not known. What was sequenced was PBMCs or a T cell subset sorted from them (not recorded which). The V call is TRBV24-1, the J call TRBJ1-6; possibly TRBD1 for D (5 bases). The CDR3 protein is CASGTPRRSPLHF. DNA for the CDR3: TGTGCCTCGGGGACGCCTAGACGGTCACCCCTCCACTTT.